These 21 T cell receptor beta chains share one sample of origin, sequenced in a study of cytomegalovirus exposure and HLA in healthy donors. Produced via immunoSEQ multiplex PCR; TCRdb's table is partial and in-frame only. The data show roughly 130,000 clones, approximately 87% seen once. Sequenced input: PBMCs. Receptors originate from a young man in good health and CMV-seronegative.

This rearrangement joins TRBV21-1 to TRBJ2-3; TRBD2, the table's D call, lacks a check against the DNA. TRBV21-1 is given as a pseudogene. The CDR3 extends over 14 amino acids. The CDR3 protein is CASGTSHPTDTQYF. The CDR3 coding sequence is TGTGCCAGCGGGACTAGCCATCCCACAGATACGCAGTATTTT.

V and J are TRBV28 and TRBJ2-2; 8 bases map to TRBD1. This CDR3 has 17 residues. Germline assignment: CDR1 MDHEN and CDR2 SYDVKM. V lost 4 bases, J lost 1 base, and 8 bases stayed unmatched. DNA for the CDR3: TGTGCCAGCAGTTCGGACACCGGGACAGGGAACACCGGGGAGCTGTTTTTT. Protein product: CASSSDTGTGNTGELFF. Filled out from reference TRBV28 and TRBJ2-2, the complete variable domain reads DVKVTQSSRYLVKRTGEKVFLECVQDMDHENMFWYRQDPGLGLRLIYFSYDVKMKEKGDIPEGYSVSREKKERFSLILESASTNQTSMYLCASSSDTGTGNTGELFFGEGSRLTVL.

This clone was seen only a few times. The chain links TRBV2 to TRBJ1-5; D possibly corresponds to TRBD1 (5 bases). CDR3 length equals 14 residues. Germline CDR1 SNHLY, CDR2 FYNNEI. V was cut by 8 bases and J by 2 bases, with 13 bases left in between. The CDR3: CASGGDWGNQPQHF. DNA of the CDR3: TGTGCCAGCGGGGGGGATTGGGGCAATCAGCCCCAGCATTTT.

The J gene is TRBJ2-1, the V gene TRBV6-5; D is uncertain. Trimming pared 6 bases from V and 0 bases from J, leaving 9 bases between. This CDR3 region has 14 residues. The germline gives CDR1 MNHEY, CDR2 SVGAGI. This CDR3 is CASSWASSYNEQFF. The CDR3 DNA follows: TGTGCCAGCAGCTGGGCGAGCTCCTACAATGAGCAGTTCTTC.

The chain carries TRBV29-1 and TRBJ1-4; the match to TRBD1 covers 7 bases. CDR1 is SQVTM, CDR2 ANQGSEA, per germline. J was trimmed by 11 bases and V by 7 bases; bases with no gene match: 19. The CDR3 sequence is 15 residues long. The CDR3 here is CSAADRDSLMWKLFF. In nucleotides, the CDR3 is TGCAGCGCAGCTGACAGGGACTCCTTAATGTGGAAACTGTTTTTT.

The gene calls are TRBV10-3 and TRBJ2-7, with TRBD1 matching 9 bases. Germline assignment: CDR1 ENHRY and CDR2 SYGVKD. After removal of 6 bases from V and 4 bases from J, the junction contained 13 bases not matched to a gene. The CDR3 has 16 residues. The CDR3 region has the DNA TGTGCCATCAGAGCAACGGTACCGGGACAGGGTTACGAGCAGTACTTC. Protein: CAIRATVPGQGYEQYF.

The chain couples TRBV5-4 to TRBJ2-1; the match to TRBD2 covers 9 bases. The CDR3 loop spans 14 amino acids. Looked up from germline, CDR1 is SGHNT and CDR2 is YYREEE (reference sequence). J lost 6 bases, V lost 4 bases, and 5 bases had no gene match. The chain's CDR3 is CASSRWRGGNEQFF. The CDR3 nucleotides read TGTGCCAGCAGCAGGTGGCGGGGGGGCAATGAGCAGTTCTTC.

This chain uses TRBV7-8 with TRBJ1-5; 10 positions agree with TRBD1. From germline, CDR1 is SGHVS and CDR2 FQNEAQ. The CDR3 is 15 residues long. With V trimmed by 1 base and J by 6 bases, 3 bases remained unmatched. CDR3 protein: CASSLGGQGSQPQHF. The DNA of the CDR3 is TGTGCCAGCAGCTTAGGGGGACAGGGGTCTCAGCCCCAGCATTTT.

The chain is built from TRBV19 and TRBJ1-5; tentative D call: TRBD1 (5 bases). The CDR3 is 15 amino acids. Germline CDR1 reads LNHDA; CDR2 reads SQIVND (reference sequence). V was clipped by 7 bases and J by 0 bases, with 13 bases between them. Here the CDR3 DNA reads TGTGCCAGTACCCAGACAGCGTATAGCAATCAGCCCCAGCATTTT. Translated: CASTQTAYSNQPQHF.

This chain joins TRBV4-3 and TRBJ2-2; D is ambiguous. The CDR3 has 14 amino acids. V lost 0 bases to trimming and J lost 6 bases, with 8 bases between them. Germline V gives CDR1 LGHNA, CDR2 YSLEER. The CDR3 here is CASSQDLRSGELFF. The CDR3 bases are TGCGCCAGCAGCCAAGACCTCAGGTCCGGGGAGCTGTTTTTT.

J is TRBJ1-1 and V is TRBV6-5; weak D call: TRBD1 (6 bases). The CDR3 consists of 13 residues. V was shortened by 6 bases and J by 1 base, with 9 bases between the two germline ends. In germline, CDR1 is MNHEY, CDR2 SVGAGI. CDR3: CASSLQGNTEAFF. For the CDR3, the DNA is TGTGCCAGCAGCCTACAGGGGAACACTGAAGCTTTCTTT.

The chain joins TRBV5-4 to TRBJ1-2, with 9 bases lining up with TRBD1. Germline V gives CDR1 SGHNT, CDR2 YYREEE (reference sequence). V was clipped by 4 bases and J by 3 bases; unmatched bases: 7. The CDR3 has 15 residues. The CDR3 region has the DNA TGTGCCAGCAGCCAGAGGGACAGGGCTGACTATGGCTACACCTTC. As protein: CASSQRDRADYGYTF.

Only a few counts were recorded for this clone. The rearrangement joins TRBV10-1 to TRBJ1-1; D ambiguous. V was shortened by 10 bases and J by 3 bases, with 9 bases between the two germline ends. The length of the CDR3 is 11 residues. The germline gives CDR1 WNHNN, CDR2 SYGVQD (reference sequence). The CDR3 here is CATPQDTEAFF. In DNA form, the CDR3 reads TGCGCCACCCCGCAGGACACTGAAGCTTTCTTT.

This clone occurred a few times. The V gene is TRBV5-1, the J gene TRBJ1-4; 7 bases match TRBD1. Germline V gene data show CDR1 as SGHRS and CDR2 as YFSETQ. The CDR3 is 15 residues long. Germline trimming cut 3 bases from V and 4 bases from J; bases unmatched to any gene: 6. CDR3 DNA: TGCGCCAGCAGCTGGCAGACAGGGAATAATGAAAAACTGTTTTTT. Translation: CASSWQTGNNEKLFF.

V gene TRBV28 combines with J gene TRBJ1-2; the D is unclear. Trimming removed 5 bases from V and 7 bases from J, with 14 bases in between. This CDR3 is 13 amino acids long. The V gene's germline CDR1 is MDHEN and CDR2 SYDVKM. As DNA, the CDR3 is TGTGCCAGCAGTCCGGGGAGCCCGGGTGGCTACACCTTC. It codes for CASSPGSPGGYTF.

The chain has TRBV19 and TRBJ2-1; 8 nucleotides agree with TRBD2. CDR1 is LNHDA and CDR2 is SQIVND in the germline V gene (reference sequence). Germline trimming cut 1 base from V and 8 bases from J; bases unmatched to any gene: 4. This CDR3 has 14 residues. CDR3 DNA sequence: TGTGCCAGTAGTATAGCGGGAGGGCCCTATGAGCAGTTCTTC. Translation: CASSIAGGPYEQFF.

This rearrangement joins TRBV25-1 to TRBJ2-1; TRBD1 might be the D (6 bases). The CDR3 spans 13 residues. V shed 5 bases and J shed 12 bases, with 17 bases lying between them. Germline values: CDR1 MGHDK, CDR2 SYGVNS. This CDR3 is CASSSLGGGGQFF. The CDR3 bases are TGTGCCAGCAGTAGCTTAGGGGGTGGTGGGCAGTTCTTC.

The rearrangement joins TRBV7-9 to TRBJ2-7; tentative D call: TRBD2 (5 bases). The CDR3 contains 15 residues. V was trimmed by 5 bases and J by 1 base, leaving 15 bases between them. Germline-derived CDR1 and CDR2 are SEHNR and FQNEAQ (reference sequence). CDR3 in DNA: TGTGCCAGCAGCCTACACAGCGAGGGTTCCTACGAGCAGTACTTC. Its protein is CASSLHSEGSYEQYF. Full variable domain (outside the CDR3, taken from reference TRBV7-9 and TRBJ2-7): DTGVSQNPRHKITKRGQNVTFRCDPISEHNRLYWYRQTLGQGPEFLTYFQNEAQLEKSRLLSDRFSAERPKGSFSTLEIQRTEQGDSAMYLCASSLHSEGSYEQYFGPGTRLTVT.

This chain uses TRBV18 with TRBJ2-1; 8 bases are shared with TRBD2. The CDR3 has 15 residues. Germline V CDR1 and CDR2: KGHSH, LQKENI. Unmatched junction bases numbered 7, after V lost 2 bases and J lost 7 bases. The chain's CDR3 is CASSPAGGAGNEQFF. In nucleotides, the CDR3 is TGTGCCAGCTCACCAGCCGGGGGGGCCGGGAATGAGCAGTTCTTC.

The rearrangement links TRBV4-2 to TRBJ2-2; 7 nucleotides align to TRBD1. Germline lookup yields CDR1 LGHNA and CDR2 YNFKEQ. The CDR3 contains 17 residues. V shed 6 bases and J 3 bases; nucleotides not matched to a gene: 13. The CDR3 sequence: CASSRQDEGADTGELFF. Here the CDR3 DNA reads TGTGCCAGCAGTCGTCAGGATGAGGGGGCGGACACCGGGGAGCTGTTTTTT.

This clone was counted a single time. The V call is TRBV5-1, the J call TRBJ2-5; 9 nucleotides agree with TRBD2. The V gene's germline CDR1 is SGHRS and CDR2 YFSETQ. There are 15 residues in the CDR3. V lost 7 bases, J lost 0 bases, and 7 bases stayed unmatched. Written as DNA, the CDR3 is TGCGCCAGCGCGGGTAGCGGGAGATACCAAGAGACCCAGTACTTC. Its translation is CASAGSGRYQETQYF.